Below, one T cell receptor beta chain is given with its context. The record originates from a study of blood T cell repertoires in COVID-19. V was pared by 3 bases and J by 6 bases, with 3 bases of the junction left unmatched. The CDR3 contains 13 residues. Looked up from germline, CDR1 is SGDLS and CDR2 is YYNGEE. Assay used: immunoSEQ multiplex PCR; TCRdb lists only in-frame clones, some missing. The table records about 190,000 clones, nearly 90% of them present only once. The clonotype comes from a man in his forties or fifties with acute or convalescent COVID-19. The rearrangement joins TRBV9 to TRBJ2-5; 9 nucleotides agree with TRBD2. Sequenced sample: peripheral blood. The CDR3 nucleotides are TGTGCCAGCAGCGATGCGGGAGGGAAGACCCAGTACTTC. The encoded protein is CASSDAGGKTQYF.